Reported below is one T cell receptor (beta chain). The CDR3 runs 15 residues. The V gene's germline CDR1 is SGDLS and CDR2 YYNGEE. Between the trimmed V and J ends, which lost 4 bases and 1 base, there was a span of 14 bases. This sample stems from a study of blood T cell repertoires in COVID-19. Data came from immunoSEQ multiplex PCR; TCRdb stores just in-frame clones and leaves some out. Among about 480,000 clones, over 75% were seen once, and the ten largest hold about 1.7%. The chain carries TRBV9 and TRBJ1-1, with D perhaps TRBD1 (5 bases). The sequencing sample was made of PBMCs or T cells enriched from blood (not recorded which). This TCR derives from a middle-aged woman who had recovered from COVID-19. In nucleotides, the CDR3 is TGTGCCAGCAGCAACCTTGGGGGGGGGAACACTGAAGCTTTCTTT. It codes for CASSNLGGGNTEAFF. The whole variable domain, remainder taken from reference TRBV9 and TRBJ1-1, is DSGVTQTPKHLITATGQRVTLRCSPRSGDLSVYWYQQSLDQGLQFLIQYYNGEERAKGNILERFSAQQFPDLHSELNLSSLELGDSALYFCASSNLGGGNTEAFFGQGTRLTVV.